This paragraph covers one TCR beta chain sequence. This clone was detected only a few times. There is no known antigen for this receptor. Qualities for individual bases were not recorded, and no much larger clone is one base off. In total, more than 500 healthy bone marrow donors made up the cohort. Cohort members were all nominally healthy when sampled, although unrecorded immune exposures were likely present. The donor was CMV seronegative and was included in the group of a few hundred seronegative cohort members. A peripheral blood sample was provided by each donor, and peripheral blood mononuclear cells were used for TCR beta sequencing. Genomic DNA extraction from the blood cell samples was performed with the Qiagen DNeasy Blood Extraction Kit. Library preparation employed the immunoSEQ multiplex PCR assay. The multiplex PCR relied on a mix of 60 forward primers for TCR Vbeta segments and 13 reverse primers for TCR Jbeta segments. The CDR3 region of rearranged TCR beta genes was amplified from genomic DNA by a multiplex PCR assay. The Illumina HiSeq System was used to sequence the amplified TCR beta libraries as 87-base-pair reads. The study's processing was this. Across the 670 or so repertoires, a later analysis counted tens of millions of unique TCR beta chains, approximately 12 million of which were shared by at least two donors. To remove PCR and sequencing errors, raw reads were error-corrected and collapsed into unique sequences using a nearest-neighbor algorithm that merged closely related sequences. Alignment of CDR3 sequences to IMGT reference sequences was used to assign V, D and J gene segments. Each retained sequence needed at least a six-nucleotide match to both a V gene segment and a J gene segment. A rearrangement was called productive if the CDR3 had no stop codons and remained in frame with V and J, and every other rearrangement was called non-productive. CDR3 was defined by IMGT convention, running from the second conserved V-encoded cysteine to the conserved J-encoded phenylalanine. In an earlier analysis of around 540 of the donors, sequences lacking an unambiguous match to a single V gene segment were excluded. In an earlier analysis of approximately 500 of the donors, a V segment was called functional when productive rearrangements were above 56.7%, and segregating when the standard deviation between donors exceeded 5%. A statistical classification framework was built for diagnosing cytomegalovirus status from the catalog of TCR beta chain sequences. In a later analysis, TCR nucleotide sequences were compared against IMGT/GENE-DB human TR gene sequences so that V and J genes could be assigned. Using the TCRdist pipeline, a later analysis assigned CDR3 sequences along with most-parsimonious VDJ recombination scenarios. In a later analysis, every TCR beta chain was defined by the combination of its CDR3 amino acid sequence and its V-gene family, and reads without a unique V-gene family were dropped. As a way to deal with suspected cross-contamination and a sequencing artifact, a later analysis dropped over 550 nucleotide sequences that were highly shared and had low generation probability. A later analysis calculated a clonal expansion index for each public chain from normalized within-repertoire ranks of inferred template counts. Generation probabilities in a later analysis came from a VDJ recombination model fitted to out-of-frame rearrangements, and those results were checked against IGoR. In a later analysis, TCR-TCR, TCR-HLA and TCR-CMV co-occurrence was scored with hypergeometric tests, and a repertoire-size bias correction was applied to TCR pairs. To estimate false discovery rates, a later analysis permuted the HLA or CMV assignments 20 times. A later analysis grouped co-occurring TCRs with DBSCAN, adding TCRdist sequence similarity when clustering within HLA-allele-positive subsets. Repertoires with fewer than 30,000 or more than 120,000 public chains, plus five repertoires with anomalous nucleotide sharing, were excluded from co-occurrence clustering. The immuneACCESS repertoire file appears here via TCRdb, limited to in-frame rearrangements. These files lack a portion of the clones; in checked studies, under half of the deficit traces to unresolved V genes, and the cause of the others is not known. V and J calls plus clone size are reproduced from that table; the DNA served to infer D and trimming. Present in this sample are roughly 200,000 clones, more than 65% of which were seen just once. The leading ten clones occupy approximately 2.9% of the sample.

The data derive from a study of cytomegalovirus exposure and HLA in healthy donors (dated by TCRdb to about 2017). Study-level background: In an earlier analysis of fewer than 750 of the donors, under 300 Gb of sequence data and 90 million to 120 million unique TCR beta sequences from 150 million to 200 million T cells were reported. HLA typing covered class I and class II loci at four-digit resolution. The later analysis used no new phenotypic data to find candidate immune exposures, relying instead on TCR beta sequences and their occurrence across donors. The T cell repertoires of 666 subjects were profiled by immunosequencing and related to cytomegalovirus serostatus. Five DR-DQ haplotypes were handled as single units for association and clustering because linkage in the cohort was strong. Approximately 300 gigabases of sequencing data and 70 million to 100 million unique TCR sequences were included in an early release covering about 700 HLA-typed donors. The genetic ancestry cluster associated with self-reported Caucasian donors included around four fifths of the roughly 360 genotyped donors. A later genetic analysis used genome-wide SNP genotypes for about 65% of the roughly 670 donors, treating that subset as a discovery cohort. To study patterns of TCR occurrence, a later analysis re-analyzed previously published TCR beta repertoires from under 750 donors and added high-resolution HLA genotyping. The number of typed donors differed by locus: roughly 629-640 for A, B, C, DRB1 and DQB1; about 520 for DQA1; 606 for DPA1; and roughly 450 for DPB1. Among almost 400 genotyped donors of the cohort, an average of about 240,000 unique TCR beta nucleotide sequences were sequenced per donor, around a sixth of them non-productive. Every discovery cohort repertoire had been produced on one sequencing platform. To decide whether each TCR beta V gene segment behaved as functional or pseudogenic, an earlier analysis of 587 of the donors relied on high-throughput TCR beta sequencing. To predict cytomegalovirus infection status, the study combined high-throughput TCR immunosequencing, statistical association of individual TCRs with disease status, and machine learning. The study aimed to test whether signatures of past pathogen exposure could be identified by cataloging public T cell receptors. Donor age, sex, ethnicity and CMV serostatus were collected together with the repertoire data. Besides the first cohort of some 670 subjects, a separate validation cohort made up of about 120 different subjects was used. Results the study describes overall, beyond this receptor: V-gene and J-gene trimming of TCR beta chains was associated with a missense DCLRE1C variant in a later genetic analysis, and the association was replicated in an independent cohort. Compared with equally common non-associated chains, HLA-associated TCR beta chains in a later analysis were more clonally expanded and had lower generation probabilities. Immune exposure information for the cohort was limited to CMV serostatus. A group of highly shared sequence variants was considered likely to be a technical artifact of the sequencing pipeline. A further reported finding was that TCR beta sequences accurately predicted the HLA-A and HLA-B alleles for most subjects in the first cohort. Strong co-occurrence of HLA alleles, especially DR and DQ, made assigning TCR associations to individual alleles difficult. A later analysis associated around 16,000 TCR beta sequences with specific HLA alleles at a false discovery rate of 0.05. A later genetic analysis reported fewer N-insertions in productive TCRs among donors in an Asian-associated ancestry cluster than the approximately 670-donor mean. Because some donors lacked HLA typing at each locus, the association tests relied only on the typed subset. The presence/absence analyses assumed that sequencing depth was roughly uniform across donors, and that assumption may not be true. In the study, some 180 TCR beta chains were listed as associated with cytomegalovirus. The 87-base-pair reads could not distinguish some IMGT-functional V segments, including TRBV6-2 and TRBV6-3, so those segments were excluded. Because counts were too low, approximately 15 rarely observed V segments, including chromosome 9 orphons, were excluded from the earlier analysis of 587 of the donors. In a later analysis, the rate of TCR association differed among HLA loci, with DRB1 alleles having the most associated TCRs and HLA-C alleles having the fewest. The authors suggested that the approach could potentially be extended to other disease states and immunological phenotypes. The cohort was sequenced for TCR beta chains only, and without alpha or paired-chain data the features that could be detected were limited. In vitro tests confirmed that a few of the cytomegalovirus-associated TCR beta chains recognize cytomegalovirus antigens. Linkage disequilibrium might explain the correlated functional status among segregating V segments, but an unknown experimental factor could not be excluded. Several of the top co-occurrence clusters appeared to be linked to parvovirus B19, influenza, CMV and Epstein-Barr virus, according to a later analysis. In both the original and validation cohorts, the classifier was reported to diagnose cytomegalovirus status with high specificity and sensitivity. According to a later analysis, most CMV-associated TCR beta chains appeared to be HLA-restricted, and the HLA associations seemed to be driven largely by CMV exposure. In an earlier analysis of around 500 of the donors, most TCR beta V segments appeared in productive rearrangements about 87% or about 30% of the time, broadly matching IMGT annotations. While some public TCRs were present in many individuals, most TCR sequences turned up only very rarely across donors.

As encoded in the germline V gene, CDR1 is KGHSH while CDR2 is LQKENI. The germline ends are 17 bases apart after V is trimmed by 4 bases and J by 8 bases. CDR3 length: 15 amino acids, cysteine to phenylalanine. The retained sequence is limited to the CDR3, 45 bases, with the frame set at the first base. Recombination joined TRBV18 with TRBJ1-4; confidence is insufficient to name the D gene. Sequenced material: PBMCs. This TCR was sampled from a female donor in good health and CMV-seronegative. The CDR3 protein: CASSHGGPAGEKLFF. The DNA reads TGTGCCAGCTCACACGGAGGGCCTGCTGGGGAAAAACTGTTTTTT.